The text below deals with one T cell receptor (beta chain). Over chemoradiotherapy, repertoires were sampled more than once. The entry originates in a study of chemoradiotherapy in HPV16-positive cancers. V was cut by 6 bases and J by 3 bases, with 12 bases left in between. Germline CDR1 SGHTA, CDR2 FQGNSA. The CDR3 has 13 amino acids. Method: immunoSEQ multiplex PCR; TCRdb's copy keeps in-frame clones and lacks some. The sample holds about 24,000 clones, about nine tenths seen once. The sequences come from blood, collected from a patient who underwent chemoradiotherapy. The gene calls are TRBV7-2 and TRBJ2-7; D is unresolved. The TCR originated in a human donor with HPV-associated anogenital cancer. In DNA form, the CDR3 reads TGTGCCAGCAGTTACGGAGACCTCTACGAGCAGTACTTC. The encoded protein is CASSYGDLYEQYF.